The source of this T cell receptor beta chain is a study of PD-L1 blockade in urothelial cancer. Overall study context: Samples came from 3 weeks, at the second dose, and 6 weeks into treatment.

CDR3 length: 20 residues. The germline CDR1 and CDR2 sequences are SGDLS and YYNGEE. V was pared by 3 bases and J by 3 bases, with 28 bases between. The method was immunoSEQ multiplex PCR; TCRdb's version includes in-frame clones alone and lacks a portion of them. The data show some 100,000 clones, 90% to 95% seen once. The chain has TRBV9 and TRBJ1-3, with no clear D. This receptor was obtained from a woman older than 75 with urothelial cancer. The sequenced sample was PBMCs, obtained around atezolizumab (anti-PD-L1) treatment. The CDR3 sequence is CASSATPGDHLIPLGNTIYF. CDR3 nucleotide sequence: TGTGCCAGCAGCGCAACCCCCGGGGATCACCTTATCCCGCTTGGAAACACCATATATTTT.